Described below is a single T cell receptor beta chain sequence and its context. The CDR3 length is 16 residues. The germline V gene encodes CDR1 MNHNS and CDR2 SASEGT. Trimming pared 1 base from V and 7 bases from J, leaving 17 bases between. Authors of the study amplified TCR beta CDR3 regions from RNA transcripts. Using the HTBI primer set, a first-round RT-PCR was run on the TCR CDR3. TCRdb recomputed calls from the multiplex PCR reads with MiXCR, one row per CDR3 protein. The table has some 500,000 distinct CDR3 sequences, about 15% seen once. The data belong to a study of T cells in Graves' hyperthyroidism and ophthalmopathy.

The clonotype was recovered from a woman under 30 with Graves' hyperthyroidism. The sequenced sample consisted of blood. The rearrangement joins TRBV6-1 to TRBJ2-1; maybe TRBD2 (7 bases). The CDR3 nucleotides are TGTGCCAGCAGTGAAGGGAAGGCGGGGAGGGGGAATGAGCAGTTCTTC. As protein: CASSEGKAGRGNEQFF.